This TCR beta chain was captured by sequencing in a study of blood T cell repertoires in COVID-19. At the level of the study: T cells, B-cell-depleted T cells, or PBMCs provided the cDNA or gDNA that served as material.

The CDR3 contains 15 residues. Germline CDR1 is SGHAT and CDR2 is FQNNGV. V lost 5 bases to trimming and J lost 3 bases, with 17 bases between them. Authors' methods: By means of reference gene primer amplification, nucleated cell counts were estimated. Clones were read by immunoSEQ multiplex PCR, and TCRdb kept only the in-frame ones, dropping some. V, J and clone size are those of that table, while D and trimming were read from the DNA. Here the sample spans fewer than 250,000 clones, more than 70% being singletons. Each participant's cohort was designated according to participant-reported clinical history. Each recovered donor of Cohort 3 presented with two negative PCRs, clearance, or symptom resolution.

The chain links TRBV11-2 to TRBJ2-7, with D possibly being TRBD1 (5 bases). The receptor comes from a woman younger than 35 who had recovered from COVID-19. Sequencing was carried out using PBMCs or T cells enriched from blood (not recorded which). CDR3 DNA: TGTGCCAGCAGCCCTACAGGCGGTATACGCTACGAGCAGTACTTC. This encodes CASSPTGGIRYEQYF.